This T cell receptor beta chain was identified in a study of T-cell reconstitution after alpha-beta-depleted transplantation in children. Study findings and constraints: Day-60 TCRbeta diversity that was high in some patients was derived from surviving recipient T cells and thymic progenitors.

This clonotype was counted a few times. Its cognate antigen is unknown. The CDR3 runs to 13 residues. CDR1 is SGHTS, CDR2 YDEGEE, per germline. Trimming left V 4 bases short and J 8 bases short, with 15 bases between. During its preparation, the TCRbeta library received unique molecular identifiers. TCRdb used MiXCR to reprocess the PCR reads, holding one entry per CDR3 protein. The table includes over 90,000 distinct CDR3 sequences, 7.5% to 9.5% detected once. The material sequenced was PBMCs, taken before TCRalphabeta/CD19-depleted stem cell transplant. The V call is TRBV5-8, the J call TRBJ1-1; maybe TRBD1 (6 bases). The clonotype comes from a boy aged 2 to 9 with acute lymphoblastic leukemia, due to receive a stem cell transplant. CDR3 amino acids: CASSGEQGLEAFF. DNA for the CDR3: TGTGCCAGCAGCGGTGAGCAGGGGTTGGAAGCTTTCTTT.